Presented here are 5 T cell receptor beta chains from one specimen sequenced in a study of post-analysis software for immune sequencing data. Findings of the study overall: About five TRBV segments, including TRBV5-6, TRBV5-1 and TRBV20-1, were more frequent in patients than controls.

Researchers reported that TCR beta cDNA libraries carried unique molecular identifiers. Using its own MiXCR run on the PCR reads, TCRdb lists one record per CDR3 protein. Among about 810,000 distinct CDR3 sequences, roughly 50% were seen once, and the ten largest hold roughly 4.4%. These receptors' targets are unknown. Sample: blood. The receptors were sampled from a girl aged 10-17 years with multiple sclerosis.

This clonotype was seen a handful of times. This chain uses TRBV10-3 with TRBJ1-4; maybe TRBD1 (5 bases). With 6 bases removed from V and 0 bases from J, the gap between germline ends came to 14 bases. Germline CDR1 ENHRY, CDR2 SYGVKD. The CDR3 loop spans 16 amino acids. CDR3 DNA sequence: TGTGCCATCAGCGGGGCCTTGGCCGCAACTAATGAAAAACTGTTTTTT. Amino acid sequence: CAISGALAATNEKLFF.

The chain couples TRBV5-1 to TRBJ1-5; 8 bases match TRBD1. Losses at the gene ends were 0 bases for V and 7 bases for J; bases not matched to a gene: 6. Germline CDR1 reads SGHRS; CDR2 reads YFSETQ. The CDR3 has 15 residues. CDR3 protein: CASSLAGTGGQPQHF. The CDR3 region has the DNA TGCGCCAGCAGCTTGGCTGGTACAGGGGGGCAGCCCCAGCATTTT.

This clonotype was found once. This chain connects TRBV7-9 to TRBJ2-5; 7 bases agree with TRBD2. Near its end, the DNA agrees better with TRBJ2-7, so the J call may be wrong. The CDR3 is 15 amino acids. The germline CDR1 and CDR2 sequences are SEHNR and FQNEAQ (reference sequence). The CDR3 spells CASSVEGGSWNEQYF. The CDR3 coding sequence is TGTGCCAGCAGCGTAGAAGGCGGGAGTTGGAACGAGCAGTACTTC.

The gene calls are TRBV15 and TRBJ2-1; 9 positions agree with TRBD2. Unmatched junction bases numbered 12, after V lost 6 bases and J lost 6 bases. The germline V gene encodes CDR1 LNHNV and CDR2 YYDKDF (reference sequence). The CDR3 runs to 16 residues. The CDR3 sequence: CATSWLGGGASNEQFF. CDR3 coding DNA: TGTGCCACCAGTTGGCTCGGCGGGGGGGCTAGCAATGAGCAGTTCTTC.

The chain combines TRBV9 with TRBJ2-1; possible D gene TRBD2, 5 bases. The germline V gene has CDR1 SGDLS and CDR2 YYNGEE. The ends were cut back, 1 base at V and 0 bases at J, with 8 bases in the middle. The CDR3 runs to 15 residues. The CDR3 DNA reads TGTGCCAGCAGCGTAAATCGGGACTCCTACAATGAGCAGTTCTTC. Encoded protein: CASSVNRDSYNEQFF.